One sample yielded the 26 T cell receptor beta chains listed below, sequenced in a study of cytomegalovirus exposure and HLA in healthy donors. TCRdb's table, derived via immunoSEQ multiplex PCR, lists solely in-frame clones and lacks some. The sample shows more than 95,000 clones, around 88% of them seen only once. The sample was PBMCs. The source is a man aged 18 to 30 in good health and CMV-seronegative.

This chain links TRBV28 with TRBJ2-7, with D perhaps matching TRBD1 (5 bases). With 5 bases removed from V and 2 bases from J, the gap between germline ends came to 16 bases. Looked up from germline, CDR1 is MDHEN and CDR2 is SYDVKM. CDR3 length: 15 residues. CDR3 sequence (DNA): TGTGCCAGCAGTGTCAGGGCGGAAATCCCCTACGAGCAGTACTTC. Protein sequence: CASSVRAEIPYEQYF.

J is TRBJ1-2 and V is TRBV19, with D possibly being TRBD1 (6 bases). In germline, CDR1 is LNHDA, CDR2 SQIVND (reference sequence). This CDR3 has 13 amino acids. V was shortened by 5 bases and J by 4 bases, with 11 bases between the two germline ends. The CDR3 nucleotides are TGTGCCAGTAGTGGGGGCCTAACCTATGGCTACACCTTC. It translates to CASSGGLTYGYTF.

The V and J genes are TRBV30 and TRBJ1-4, with D perhaps matching TRBD1 (5 bases). The CDR3 is made up of 15 amino acids. Trimming pared 1 base from V and 7 bases from J, leaving 16 bases between. The germline V gene encodes CDR1 GTSNPN and CDR2 SVGIG (reference sequence). CDR3 loop: CAWSAGGNRGEKLFF. DNA for the CDR3: TGTGCCTGGAGTGCGGGGGGTAATCGAGGTGAAAAACTGTTTTTT.

The gene calls are TRBV11-2 and TRBJ1-6; D uncertain. The CDR3 loop spans 14 amino acids. Per germline, CDR1 SGHAT and CDR2 FQNNGV. The germline V and J ends were trimmed by 2 bases and 9 bases, with 11 bases remaining between them. CDR3 sequence (DNA): TGTGCCAGCAGCTTACCCGAGGGATTTTCACCCCTCCACTTT. This sequence encodes CASSLPEGFSPLHF.

The chain's CDR3 is CASRRTGRNTIYF. The CDR3 nucleotides are TGTGCCAGCCGACGGACAGGGAGAAACACCATATATTTT. V usage is TRBV6-1 and J usage is TRBJ1-3; 8 bases agree with TRBD1. CDR3 length: 13 amino acids. Germline V gene sequence: CDR1 MNHNS, CDR2 SASEGT. J gave up 5 bases and V 8 bases, and 5 bases lay outside the gene matches.

The J gene is TRBJ2-4, the V gene TRBV19; maybe TRBD1 (6 bases). The CDR3 is 15 residues long. Trimming left V 3 bases short and J 6 bases short, with 15 bases between. Per germline, CDR1 LNHDA and CDR2 SQIVND (reference sequence). CDR3 protein: CASSIGTTQRNIQYF. CDR3 in DNA: TGTGCCAGTAGTATCGGGACAACCCAAAGAAACATTCAGTACTTC.

Here the CDR3 DNA reads TGTGCCAGCAGTCGAGCTCAAACTAACTATGGCTACACCTTC. Translated: CASSRAQTNYGYTF. The chain combines TRBV6-5 with TRBJ1-2; D not certain. Per germline, CDR1 MNHEY and CDR2 SVGAGI. CDR3 length: 14 residues. The ends were cut back, 5 bases at V and 0 bases at J, with 10 bases in the middle.

V is TRBV6-6 and J is TRBJ2-2; tentatively, D is TRBD2 (5 bases). Deletions cut 0 bases from V and 7 bases from J, with 9 bases between. The V gene's germline CDR1 is MNHNY and CDR2 SVGAGI (reference sequence). CDR3 length equals 14 residues. This chain's CDR3 is CASSYSGSVGELFF. The DNA of the CDR3 is TGTGCCAGCAGTTACTCAGGGAGCGTCGGGGAGCTGTTTTTT.

The rearrangement links TRBV5-4 to TRBJ2-1; perhaps TRBD1 as D (6 bases). Germline CDR1 and CDR2: SGHNT and YYREEE (reference sequence). The germline V and J ends were trimmed by 0 bases and 3 bases, with 13 bases remaining between them. CDR3 length: 16 residues. The CDR3 protein is CASSLDGGPNYNEQFF. The CDR3 nucleotides are TGTGCCAGCAGCTTGGATGGGGGCCCGAACTACAATGAGCAGTTCTTC.

The chain joins TRBV13 to TRBJ2-1, with 8 positions matching TRBD1. The V gene end was trimmed by 2 bases and the J gene end by 7 bases; junction bases not matched to a gene: 7. CDR1 is PRHDT and CDR2 is FYEKMQ in the germline V gene (reference sequence). This CDR3 has 15 amino acids. CDR3 nucleotides: TGTGCCAGCAGCTTAACAGGGGGGTCGGGGAATGAGCAGTTCTTC. This codes for CASSLTGGSGNEQFF.

This clone has just one count. The J gene is TRBJ2-2, the V gene TRBV6-1, with unresolved D. The CDR3 runs 12 residues. Germline V gene data show CDR1 as MNHNS and CDR2 as SASEGT. V was cut by 2 bases and J by 7 bases, with 5 bases left in between. The CDR3 loop is CASSESLGELFF. The CDR3 bases are TGTGCCAGCAGTGAATCCCTCGGGGAGCTGTTTTTT.

This chain links TRBV7-8 with TRBJ2-5; TRBD2 aligns across 11 bases. V lost 5 bases, J lost 2 bases, and 4 bases stayed unmatched. CDR1 is SGHVS and CDR2 is FQNEAQ in the germline V gene. This CDR3 has 15 residues. CDR3 residues: CASSTRLAGQETQYF. CDR3 coding DNA: TGTGCCAGCAGCACCAGACTAGCGGGGCAAGAGACCCAGTACTTC.

This clone was found once. The V call is TRBV19, the J call TRBJ2-2; 9 bases are shared with TRBD1. Trimming removed 3 bases from V and 6 bases from J; junction bases left unmatched: 2. The CDR3 totals 14 residues. Germline lookup yields CDR1 LNHDA and CDR2 SQIVND (reference sequence). The CDR3 reads CASSIGDRAGELFF. In nucleotides, the CDR3 is TGTGCCAGTAGTATCGGGGACAGGGCCGGGGAGCTGTTTTTT.

This sequence joins TRBV10-1 and TRBJ1-1; D perhaps matches TRBD1 (5 bases). V was clipped by 0 bases and J by 5 bases, with 19 bases between them. From germline, CDR1 is WNHNN and CDR2 SYGVQD (reference sequence). CDR3 size: 17 residues. CDR3 region: CASSESESWGVWTEAFF. CDR3 sequence (DNA): TGCGCCAGCAGTGAGTCGGAATCCTGGGGCGTATGGACTGAAGCTTTCTTT.

This clone has just a few counts. This chain connects TRBV7-9 to TRBJ2-5; possible D gene TRBD1, 6 bases. The germline gives CDR1 SEHNR, CDR2 FQNEAQ (reference sequence). The CDR3 is 15 amino acids. V lost 2 bases, J lost 3 bases, and 13 bases lay in between. The DNA for the CDR3 is TGTGCCAGCAGCTTATCAGGGGCCGGGGAAGAGACCCAGTACTTC. This codes for CASSLSGAGEETQYF.

The V call is TRBV7-9, the J call TRBJ1-3, with TRBD1 as a possible D gene (5 bases). Germline V gene lookup returns CDR1 SEHNR and CDR2 FQNEAQ (reference sequence). CDR3 size: 16 residues. Trimming pared 2 bases from V and 0 bases from J, leaving 11 bases between. CDR3 DNA: TGTGCCAGCAGCTTATTGCGGGGGGGCTCTGGAAACACCATATATTTT. It yields the protein CASSLLRGGSGNTIYF.

The chain employs TRBV7-2 and TRBJ2-7, with a tentative D call TRBD1 (5 bases). This CDR3 has 14 residues. V lost 2 bases and J 2 bases, leaving 10 bases between the germline ends. Germline assignment: CDR1 SGHTA and CDR2 FQGNSA. The CDR3 bases are TGTGCCAGCAGCTTAAGTTTAGGGGCCTACGAGCAGTACTTC. It yields the protein CASSLSLGAYEQYF.

The chain employs TRBV28 and TRBJ2-7; tentative D call: TRBD1 (6 bases). The ends were cut back, 5 bases at V and 3 bases at J, with 8 bases in the middle. The CDR3 is made up of 12 amino acids. The germline V gene has CDR1 MDHEN and CDR2 SYDVKM. CDR3 sequence: CASSQGRYEQYF. Written as DNA, the CDR3 is TGTGCCAGCAGTCAGGGGCGCTACGAGCAGTACTTC.

The chain uses TRBV5-4 and TRBJ2-7; a possible D gene is TRBD1 (5 bases). Germline CDR1 and CDR2: SGHNT and YYREEE (reference sequence). V was shortened by 3 bases and J by 5 bases, with 15 bases between the two germline ends. This CDR3 comprises 14 residues. This chain's CDR3 is CASSSNQGSDEQYF. Written as DNA, the CDR3 is TGTGCCAGCAGCTCGAACCAGGGATCTGACGAGCAGTACTTC.

The V call is TRBV15, the J call TRBJ1-2; tentative D call: TRBD1 (5 bases). Per germline, CDR1 LNHNV and CDR2 YYDKDF (reference sequence). Trimming took off 0 bases at V and 8 bases at J, with 16 bases between the two ends. This CDR3 has 15 amino acids. The CDR3 region has the DNA TGTGCCACCAGCAGAGATCTATCCAGGGAAGGAGGCTACACCTTC. This encodes CATSRDLSREGGYTF.

The rearrangement uses TRBV27 and TRBJ1-5, with a weak D call TRBD1 (6 bases). The CDR3 has 15 residues. Germline CDR1 MNHEY, CDR2 SMNVEV (reference sequence). V lost 0 bases and J lost 4, with 10 bases in between. The CDR3 loop reads CASSLSTGLNQPQHF. The CDR3 DNA follows: TGTGCCAGCAGTTTATCAACAGGGCTGAATCAGCCCCAGCATTTT.

This chain joins TRBV19 and TRBJ2-1; 8 positions match TRBD2. This CDR3 is built from 15 residues. Unmatched junction bases numbered 12, after V lost 5 bases and J lost 9 bases. Germline loops: CDR1 LNHDA, CDR2 SQIVND (reference sequence). CDR3 region: CASSSGGAGASEQFF. CDR3 sequence (DNA): TGTGCCAGTAGTTCAGGCGGAGCGGGAGCATCTGAGCAGTTCTTC. The entire variable domain, with the rest obtained from reference TRBV19 and TRBJ2-1, is as follows: DGGITQSPKYLFRKEGQNVTLSCEQNLNHDAMYWYRQDPGQGLRLIYYSQIVNDFQKGDIAEGYSVSREKKESFPLTVTSAQKNPTAFYLCASSSGGAGASEQFFGPGTRLTVL.

The chain combines TRBV9 with TRBJ2-5, with TRBD1 matching 7 bases. Germline V gene data show CDR1 as SGDLS and CDR2 as YYNGEE. With V trimmed by 2 bases and J by 1 base, 17 bases remained unmatched. The CDR3 consists of 19 residues. The chain's CDR3 is CASSVGARTGLYGQETQYF. In DNA form, the CDR3 reads TGTGCCAGCAGCGTGGGTGCTCGGACAGGCCTTTACGGCCAAGAGACCCAGTACTTC.

This clone was seen just once. V and J are TRBV27 and TRBJ2-3, with 8 positions matching TRBD1. The V and J ends lost 3 bases and 2 bases, in that order; junction bases with no gene match: 1. This CDR3 region has 14 residues. CDR1 and CDR2 from the germline V gene are MNHEY and SMNVEV (reference sequence). The CDR3 loop reads CASSLDRATDTQYF. The CDR3, as DNA: TGTGCCAGCAGTTTGGACAGGGCCACAGATACGCAGTATTTT.

In its sample, this clone was seen once. This chain connects TRBV27 to TRBJ2-7, with D tentatively TRBD1 (5 bases). Looked up from germline, CDR1 is MNHEY and CDR2 is SMNVEV (reference sequence). This CDR3 contains 15 residues. V was clipped by 5 bases and J by 0 bases, with 14 bases between them. CDR3 sequence reads: CASSRQRESSYEQYF. CDR3 in DNA: TGTGCCAGCAGTCGACAGAGAGAGAGCTCCTACGAGCAGTACTTC.

This clone has just one count. Relative to the germline gene, one junction end is altered; a read error may explain this. The J gene is TRBJ1-1, the V gene TRBV4-2, with 10 bases identical to TRBD1. CDR1 is LGHNA, CDR2 YNFKEQ, per germline. The CDR3 runs to 12 residues. The CDR3 nucleotides read TGTGCCAGCAGCCAAGTCGGGACAGGGGTAGCCTTT. This encodes CASSQVGTGVAF.